The 12 T cell receptor beta chains in this list originate from one sample, sequenced in a study of T cell responses to AZD1222 COVID-19 vaccine. The assay was immunoSEQ multiplex PCR, and TCRdb's table has in-frame clones only and misses some. The repertoire has approximately 68,000 clones, around nine tenths of them found once; the top ten carry about 5%. This material consisted of peripheral blood, taken 28 days after the second dose of the MenACWY control vaccine. These receptors came from an adult who received the MenACWY meningococcal vaccine as a control.

The chain combines TRBV4-1 with TRBJ2-6; D remains ambiguous. The V gene lost 8 bases and the J gene lost 1 base, with 3 bases spanning the gap. Germline V gene sequence: CDR1 MGHRA, CDR2 YSYEKL. This CDR3 region has 12 residues. Written as DNA, the CDR3 is TGCGCCAGCCTTTCTGGGGCCAACGTCCTGACTTTC. This translates into CASLSGANVLTF.

The V call is TRBV5-1, the J call TRBJ2-6; D unclear. Trimming removed 0 bases from V and 3 bases from J, with 7 bases in between. The germline V gene encodes CDR1 SGHRS and CDR2 YFSETQ. This CDR3 has 15 amino acids. The CDR3 spells CASSLDDGGANVLTF. Here the CDR3 DNA reads TGCGCCAGCAGCTTGGACGACGGTGGGGCCAACGTCCTGACTTTC.

V and J are TRBV30 and TRBJ1-5; no definite D call. Trimming left V 4 bases short and J 2 bases short, with 9 bases between. Germline loops: CDR1 GTSNPN, CDR2 SVGIG (reference sequence). The CDR3 consists of 13 residues. CDR3 protein: CAWNDRGNQPQHF. DNA for the CDR3: TGTGCCTGGAACGATCGGGGCAATCAGCCCCAGCATTTT. Based on the CDR3 plus reference TRBV30 and TRBJ1-5, the full variable domain is SQTIHQWPATLVQPVGSPLSLECTVEGTSNPNLYWYRQAAGRGLQLLFYSVGIGQISSEVPQNLSASRPQDRQFILSSKKLLLSDSGFYLCAWNDRGNQPQHFGDGTRLSIL.

This chain links TRBV27 with TRBJ2-7; 7 positions match TRBD2. Germline V gives CDR1 MNHEY, CDR2 SMNVEV (reference sequence). This CDR3 is 14 amino acids long. With 5 bases clipped from V and 0 bases from J, the junction kept 4 bases outside the gene matches. CDR3 DNA: TGTGCCAGCAGTCCGGGAGGCAGCTCCTACGAGCAGTACTTC. This encodes CASSPGGSSYEQYF.

CDR3: CASSQSERSRERAFF. The CDR3 DNA reads TGTGCCAGCAGCCAAAGCGAAAGGTCCCGGGAGCGAGCTTTCTTT. The chain has TRBV3-1 (or the pseudogene TRBV3-2) and TRBJ1-1; D not resolved. CDR1 is LGHDT, CDR2 YNNKEL, per germline (reference sequence). The CDR3 is 15 amino acids. The V gene lost 2 bases and the J gene lost 10 bases, with 20 bases spanning the gap.

The CDR3 spells CASSLLQGSGYGYTF. DNA for the CDR3: TGCGCCAGCAGCTTGTTACAGGGATCGGGGTATGGCTACACCTTC. The chain carries TRBV5-1 and TRBJ1-2, with a tentative D call TRBD1 (6 bases). The CDR3 contains 15 residues. V was shortened by 1 base and J by 5 bases, with 15 bases between the two germline ends. Germline CDR1 and CDR2: SGHRS and YFSETQ.

The rearrangement joins TRBV2 to TRBJ2-5; 8 bases agree with TRBD2. The CDR3 is 15 residues long. V lost 9 bases and J lost 5; bases outside the gene matches: 14. Germline assignment: CDR1 SNHLY and CDR2 FYNNEI. This chain's CDR3 is CASAIEREHGETQYF. As DNA, the CDR3 is TGTGCCAGTGCTATAGAGCGGGAGCATGGGGAGACCCAGTACTTC.

J is TRBJ2-1 and V is TRBV10-3; 7 nucleotides match TRBD2. From germline, CDR1 is ENHRY and CDR2 SYGVKD. The ends lost 6 bases at V and 5 bases at J; junction bases unmatched: 4. The CDR3 sequence is 13 residues long. CDR3 in amino acids: CAISGGGDNEQFF. The CDR3 coding sequence is TGTGCCATCAGCGGGGGAGGGGACAATGAGCAGTTCTTC.

This chain's CDR3 is CSVEEVENTEAFF. DNA for the CDR3: TGCAGCGTTGAAGAAGTAGAGAACACTGAAGCTTTCTTT. The V call is TRBV29-1, the J call TRBJ1-1; D unresolved. V dropped 0 bases and J dropped 1 base, with 6 bases sitting between them. Per germline, CDR1 SQVTM and CDR2 ANQGSEA. The CDR3 consists of 13 residues.

The chain uses TRBV6-5 and TRBJ1-2; tentative D call: TRBD1 (5 bases). Germline V gene data show CDR1 as MNHEY and CDR2 as SVGAGI. V was clipped by 2 bases and J by 8 bases, with 12 bases between them. The CDR3 runs 13 residues. The CDR3 spells CASSYGAFQGYTF. CDR3 coding DNA: TGTGCCAGCAGTTACGGGGCATTCCAAGGCTACACCTTC.

This chain links TRBV7-9 with TRBJ1-6; 9 bases align to TRBD1. The CDR3 extends over 14 amino acids. With 4 bases clipped from V and 10 bases from J, the junction kept 5 bases outside the gene matches. CDR1 is SEHNR, CDR2 FQNEAQ, per germline (reference sequence). The CDR3 region has the DNA TGTGCCAGCAGCTCGGGACAGGGTGGCTCACCCCTCCACTTT. Translated, it gives CASSSGQGGSPLHF.

Written as DNA, the CDR3 is TGTGCCAGCAGTGAAGTCTTTGGCAGGGGAGGTAATGAGCAGTTCTTC. As protein: CASSEVFGRGGNEQFF. This chain links TRBV6-1 with TRBJ2-1; D tentatively fits TRBD1 or TRBD2 (6 bases each). From germline, CDR1 is MNHNS and CDR2 SASEGT. The length of the CDR3 is 16 residues. V was pared by 1 base and J by 7 bases, with 17 bases between.